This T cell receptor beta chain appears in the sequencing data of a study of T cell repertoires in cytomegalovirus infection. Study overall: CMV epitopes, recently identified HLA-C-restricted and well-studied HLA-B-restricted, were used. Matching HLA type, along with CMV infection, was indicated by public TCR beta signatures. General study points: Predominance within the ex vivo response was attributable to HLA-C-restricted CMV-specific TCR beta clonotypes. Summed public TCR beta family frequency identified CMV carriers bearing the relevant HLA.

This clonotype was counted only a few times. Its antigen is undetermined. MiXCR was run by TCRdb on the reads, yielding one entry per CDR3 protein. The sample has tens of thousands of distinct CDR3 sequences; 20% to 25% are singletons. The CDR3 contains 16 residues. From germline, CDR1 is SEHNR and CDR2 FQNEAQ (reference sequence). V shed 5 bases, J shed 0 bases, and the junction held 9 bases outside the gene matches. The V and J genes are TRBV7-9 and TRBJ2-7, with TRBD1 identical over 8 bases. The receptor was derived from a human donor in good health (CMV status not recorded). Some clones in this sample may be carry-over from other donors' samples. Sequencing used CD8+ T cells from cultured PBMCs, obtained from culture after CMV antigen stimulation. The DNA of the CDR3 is TGTGCCAGCAGCCCGACTCGGACAGGGAGCTCCTACGAGCAGTACTTC. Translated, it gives CASSPTRTGSSYEQYF.